The entry below gives a single T cell receptor beta chain sequence along with its context. The sample belongs to a study of OX40 agonist ivuxolimab in advanced cancers. V gave up 3 bases and J gave up 3 bases, with 6 bases separating them. CDR1 KGHSH and CDR2 LQKENI come from the germline V gene. This CDR3 has 12 amino acids. The table came from immunoSEQ multiplex PCR; TCRdb's copy has only in-frame clones and leaves some out. The table lists about 25,000 clones, around 81% of them singletons, with 20% to 25% in the top ten. The clonotype originates from an adult with an advanced solid tumor such as melanoma, head and neck, liver or kidney cancer. The chain carries TRBV18 and TRBJ2-7; D gene unclear. This sample comprised CD4+ or CD8+ T cells sorted from blood, obtained in a trial of the OX40 agonist ivuxolimab. The CDR3 region has the DNA TGTGCCAGCTCACCGGAGAGCTACGAGCAGTACTTC. Translated, it gives CASSPESYEQYF.